The 9 T cell receptor beta chains listed next were all sequenced from one sample in a study of cytomegalovirus exposure and HLA in healthy donors. The PCR contained 60 Vbeta and 13 Jbeta primers. The protocol was immunoSEQ multiplex PCR, while the TCRdb copy is restricted to in-frame clones and leaves out a portion. The profile covers fewer than 120,000 clones, with 76% appearing a single time and under 15% taken by the ten largest. What was sequenced was PBMCs. The receptors were gathered from a man aged 25-40 years in good health and CMV-seropositive.

This clone was counted only a few times. The chain uses TRBV7-2 and TRBJ2-5, with D perhaps TRBD1 (6 bases). The length of the CDR3 is 14 residues. The V end lost 5 bases, the J end lost 5 bases, and 15 bases lay between the germline ends. Per the germline V gene, CDR1 is SGHTA and CDR2 is FQGNSA. CDR3 sequence reads: CASSIQGIEETQYF. CDR3 DNA sequence: TGTGCCAGCAGCATCCAGGGGATCGAGGAGACCCAGTACTTC.

The chain links TRBV28 to TRBJ1-1, with 7 bases that match TRBD1. The CDR3 has 14 residues. CDR1 and CDR2 from the germline V gene are MDHEN and SYDVKM. V trimming: 4 bases; J trimming: 1 base; junction bases outside the gene matches: 3. The CDR3 nucleotides are TGTGCCAGCAGTTCGACAGGGTCGAACACTGAAGCTTTCTTT. It yields the protein CASSSTGSNTEAFF.

The chain is built from TRBV19 and TRBJ1-5, with D possibly TRBD1 on 5 matching bases. V dropped 0 bases and J dropped 4 bases, with 10 bases sitting between them. The CDR3 runs to 15 residues. The germline V gene encodes CDR1 LNHDA and CDR2 SQIVND (reference sequence). The CDR3: CASSIEGADNQPQHF. CDR3 DNA sequence: TGTGCCAGTAGTATAGAAGGGGCGGATAATCAGCCCCAGCATTTT.

V usage is TRBV5-1 and J usage is TRBJ1-2; TRBD1 might be the D (6 bases). V gave up 3 bases and J gave up 8 bases, with 20 bases separating them. There are 15 residues in the CDR3. Germline V CDR1 and CDR2: SGHRS, YFSETQ. The CDR3 nucleotides read TGCGCCAGCAGCTGGGGGTCAGGGGCGCAGGAGGGCTACACCTTC. Protein sequence: CASSWGSGAQEGYTF.

This clone was counted only a few times. The chain joins TRBV25-1 to TRBJ1-1; D remains ambiguous. The CDR3 length is 15 residues. V was cut by 0 bases and J by 3 bases, with 11 bases left in between. CDR1 and CDR2 from the germline V gene are MGHDK and SYGVNS. This CDR3 is CASSEYEGLDTEAFF. DNA of the CDR3: TGTGCCAGCAGTGAATATGAGGGTTTGGACACTGAAGCTTTCTTT.

This chain joins TRBV19 and TRBJ1-4; 7 nucleotides line up with TRBD1. The CDR3 contains 16 residues. Germline V gene lookup returns CDR1 LNHDA and CDR2 SQIVND (reference sequence). V trimming: 1 base; J trimming: 5 bases; junction bases outside the gene matches: 7. The CDR3 nucleotides are TGTGCCAGTAGTATAGCGGTTGGACAGGTGAATGAAAAACTGTTTTTT. Its protein product is CASSIAVGQVNEKLFF.

This chain links TRBV2 with TRBJ2-1; 8 bases line up with TRBD2. Germline V lookup: CDR1 SNHLY, CDR2 FYNNEI. This CDR3 region has 15 residues. The V segment lost 4 bases and the J segment 8 bases; nucleotides outside the gene matches: 10. CDR3: CASSVGAGARDEQFF. CDR3 nucleotides: TGTGCCAGCAGTGTGGGAGCGGGGGCCAGGGATGAGCAGTTCTTC.

The chain combines TRBV27 with TRBJ2-7; 8 nucleotides align to TRBD1. Germline-derived CDR1 and CDR2 are MNHEY and SMNVEV (reference sequence). Trimming at V came to 3 bases and at J to 4 bases, leaving 2 bases not matched to a gene. There are 13 residues in the CDR3. CDR3 region: CASSFRQGYEQYF. CDR3 coding DNA: TGTGCCAGCAGTTTCAGACAGGGGTACGAGCAGTACTTC.

This clone appeared a single time. This chain uses TRBV7-2 with TRBJ1-1; no definite D call. V dropped 1 base and J dropped 4 bases, with 10 bases sitting between them. The V gene's germline CDR1 is SGHTA and CDR2 FQGNSA. This CDR3 is 14 amino acids long. The CDR3 here is CASSLVGVGTEAFF. CDR3 nucleotide sequence: TGTGCCAGCAGCTTAGTCGGGGTAGGCACTGAAGCTTTCTTT.